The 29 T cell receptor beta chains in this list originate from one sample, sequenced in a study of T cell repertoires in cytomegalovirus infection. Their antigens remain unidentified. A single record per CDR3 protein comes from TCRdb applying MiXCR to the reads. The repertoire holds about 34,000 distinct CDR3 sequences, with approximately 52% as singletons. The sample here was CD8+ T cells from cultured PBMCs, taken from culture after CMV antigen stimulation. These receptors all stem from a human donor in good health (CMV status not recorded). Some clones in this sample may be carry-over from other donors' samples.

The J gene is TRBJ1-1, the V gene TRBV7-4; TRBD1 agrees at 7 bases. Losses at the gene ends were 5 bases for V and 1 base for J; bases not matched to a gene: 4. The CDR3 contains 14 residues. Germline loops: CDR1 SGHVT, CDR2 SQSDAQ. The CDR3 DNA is TGTGCCAGCAGCGCCTACAGGGGGAACACTGAAGCTTTCTTT. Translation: CASSAYRGNTEAFF. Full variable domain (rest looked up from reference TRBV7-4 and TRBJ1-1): GAGVSQSPRYKVAKRGRDVALRCDSISGHVTLYWYRQTLGQGSEVLTYSQSDAQRDKSGRPSGRFSAERPERSVSTLKIQRTEQGDSAVYLCASSAYRGNTEAFFGQGTRLTVV.

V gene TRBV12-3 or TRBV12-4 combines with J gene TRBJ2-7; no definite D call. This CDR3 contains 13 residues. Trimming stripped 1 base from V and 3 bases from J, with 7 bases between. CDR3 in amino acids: CASSLGAVYEQYF. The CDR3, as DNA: TGTGCCAGCAGTTTAGGGGCGGTCTACGAGCAGTACTTC.

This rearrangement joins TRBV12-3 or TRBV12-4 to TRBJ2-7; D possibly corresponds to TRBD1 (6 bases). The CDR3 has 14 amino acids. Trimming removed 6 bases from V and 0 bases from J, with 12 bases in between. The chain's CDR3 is CASRARGFSYEQYF. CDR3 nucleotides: TGTGCCAGCAGAGCCAGGGGATTCTCCTACGAGCAGTACTTC.

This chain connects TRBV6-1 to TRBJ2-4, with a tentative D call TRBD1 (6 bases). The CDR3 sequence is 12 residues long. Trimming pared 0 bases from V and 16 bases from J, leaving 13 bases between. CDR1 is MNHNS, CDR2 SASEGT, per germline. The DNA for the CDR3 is TGTGCCAGCAGTGAAGCAGAGGACAGTTTCTACTTC. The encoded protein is CASSEAEDSFYF.

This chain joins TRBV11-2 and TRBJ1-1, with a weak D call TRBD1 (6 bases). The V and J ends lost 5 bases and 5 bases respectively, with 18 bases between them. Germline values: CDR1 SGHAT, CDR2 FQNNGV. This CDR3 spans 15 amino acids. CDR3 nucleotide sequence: TGTGCCAGCAGCCCCACTACAGGGTTATGGACTGAAGCTTTCTTT. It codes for CASSPTTGLWTEAFF.

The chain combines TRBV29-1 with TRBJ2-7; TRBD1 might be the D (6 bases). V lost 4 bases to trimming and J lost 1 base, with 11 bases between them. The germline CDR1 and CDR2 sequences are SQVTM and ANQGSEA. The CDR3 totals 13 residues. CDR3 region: CSVATGTSYEQYF. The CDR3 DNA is TGCAGCGTTGCCACCGGGACATCCTACGAGCAGTACTTC.

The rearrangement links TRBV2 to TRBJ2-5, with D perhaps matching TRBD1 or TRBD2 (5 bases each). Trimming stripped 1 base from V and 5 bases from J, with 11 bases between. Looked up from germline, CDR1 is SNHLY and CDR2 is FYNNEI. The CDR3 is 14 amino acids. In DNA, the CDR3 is TGTGCCAGCAGTGAAGATCGGGGCTACGAGACCCAGTACTTC. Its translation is CASSEDRGYETQYF.

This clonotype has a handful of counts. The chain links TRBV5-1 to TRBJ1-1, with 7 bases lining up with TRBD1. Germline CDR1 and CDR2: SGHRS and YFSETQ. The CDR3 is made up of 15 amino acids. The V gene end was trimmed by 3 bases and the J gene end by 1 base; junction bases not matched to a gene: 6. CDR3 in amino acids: CASSYSGQENTEAFF. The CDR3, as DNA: TGCGCCAGCAGCTACTCAGGACAGGAGAACACTGAAGCTTTCTTT.

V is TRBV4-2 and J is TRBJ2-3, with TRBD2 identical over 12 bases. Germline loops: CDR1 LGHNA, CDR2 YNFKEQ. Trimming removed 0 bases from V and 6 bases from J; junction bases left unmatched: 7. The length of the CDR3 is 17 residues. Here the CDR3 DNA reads TGTGCCAGCAGCCAAGATAGTACTAGCGGGGGGAGGGATACGCAGTATTTT. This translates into CASSQDSTSGGRDTQYF.

The CDR3 loop reads CASRKTGPLSGANVLTF. The CDR3 DNA reads TGTGCCAGCAGGAAGACAGGACCTCTCTCTGGGGCCAACGTCCTGACTTTC. The chain uses TRBV7-4 and TRBJ2-6; tentatively, D is TRBD1 (6 bases). Trimming removed 6 bases from V and 0 bases from J, with 15 bases in between. The CDR3 has 17 residues. Germline lookup yields CDR1 SGHVT and CDR2 SQSDAQ.

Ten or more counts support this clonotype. CDR3 region: CASSPWEGAYEQYF. DNA for the CDR3: TGTGCCAGCAGCCCTTGGGAGGGGGCATACGAGCAGTACTTC. V is TRBV7-6 and J is TRBJ2-7; TRBD1 or TRBD2 may be the D gene (7 bases each). The germline V gene has CDR1 SGHVS and CDR2 FNYEAQ. V lost 5 bases to trimming and J lost 4 bases, with 15 bases between them. The CDR3 totals 14 residues.

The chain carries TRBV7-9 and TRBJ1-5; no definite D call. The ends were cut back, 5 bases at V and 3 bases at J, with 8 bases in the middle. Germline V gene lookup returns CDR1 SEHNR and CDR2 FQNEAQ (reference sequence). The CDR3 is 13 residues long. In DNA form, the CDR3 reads TGTGCCAGCAGCCCCGTTTTCAATCAGCCCCAGCATTTT. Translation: CASSPVFNQPQHF.

Here the CDR3 reads CASRTGGLANTEAFF. DNA for the CDR3: TGTGCCAGCAGAACAGGGGGTCTAGCGAACACTGAAGCTTTCTTT. This chain connects TRBV6-5 to TRBJ1-1, with 8 bases aligning to TRBD1. The CDR3 spans 15 residues. Trimming at V came to 6 bases and at J to 1 base, leaving 7 bases not matched to a gene. Germline-derived CDR1 and CDR2 are MNHEY and SVGAGI.

The CDR3 spells CASSSLAVQETQYF. CDR3 DNA: TGTGCCAGCAGCTCCCTAGCGGTGCAAGAGACCCAGTACTTC. The chain links TRBV7-2 to TRBJ2-5; TRBD2 matches 7 bases. CDR3 size: 14 residues. The trim removed 4 bases at V and 2 bases at J, leaving 4 bases unmatched. CDR1 and CDR2 from the germline V gene are SGHTA and FQGNSA.

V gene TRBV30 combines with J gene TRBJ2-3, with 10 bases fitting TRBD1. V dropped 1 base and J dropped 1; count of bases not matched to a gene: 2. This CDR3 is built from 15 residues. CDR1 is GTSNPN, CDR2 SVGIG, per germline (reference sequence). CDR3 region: CAWSGGTGGTDTQYF. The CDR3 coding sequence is TGTGCCTGGAGTGGAGGGACAGGGGGCACAGATACGCAGTATTTT. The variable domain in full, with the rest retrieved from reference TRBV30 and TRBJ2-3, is SQTIHQWPATLVQPVGSPLSLECTVEGTSNPNLYWYRQAAGRGLQLLFYSVGIGQISSEVPQNLSASRPQDRQFILSSKKLLLSDSGFYLCAWSGGTGGTDTQYFGPGTRLTVL.

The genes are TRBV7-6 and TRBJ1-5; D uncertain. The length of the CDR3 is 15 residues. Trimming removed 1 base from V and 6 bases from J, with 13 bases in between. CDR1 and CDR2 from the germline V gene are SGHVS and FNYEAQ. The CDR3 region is CASSLVGEIGQPQHF. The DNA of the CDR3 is TGTGCCAGCAGCTTAGTTGGGGAAATTGGTCAGCCCCAGCATTTT.

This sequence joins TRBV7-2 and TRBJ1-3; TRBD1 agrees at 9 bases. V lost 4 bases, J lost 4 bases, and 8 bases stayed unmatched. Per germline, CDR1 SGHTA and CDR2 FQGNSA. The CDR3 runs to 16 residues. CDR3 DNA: TGTGCCAGCAGCTCCACAGGGGGCGCGGGAGGAAACACCATATATTTT. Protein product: CASSSTGGAGGNTIYF.

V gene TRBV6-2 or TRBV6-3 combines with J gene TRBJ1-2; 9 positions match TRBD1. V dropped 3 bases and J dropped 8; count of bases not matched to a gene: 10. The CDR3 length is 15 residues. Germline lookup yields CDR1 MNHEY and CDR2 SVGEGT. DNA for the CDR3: TGTGCCAGCAGTTATCCGGGACAGGGTGATCGGGGCTACACCTTC. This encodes CASSYPGQGDRGYTF.

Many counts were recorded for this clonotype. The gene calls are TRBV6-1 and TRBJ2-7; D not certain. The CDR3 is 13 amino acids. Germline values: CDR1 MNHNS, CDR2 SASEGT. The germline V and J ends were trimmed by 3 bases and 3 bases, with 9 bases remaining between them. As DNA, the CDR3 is TGTGCCAGCAGTGAGGGCCGCTACTACGAGCAGTACTTC. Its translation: CASSEGRYYEQYF.

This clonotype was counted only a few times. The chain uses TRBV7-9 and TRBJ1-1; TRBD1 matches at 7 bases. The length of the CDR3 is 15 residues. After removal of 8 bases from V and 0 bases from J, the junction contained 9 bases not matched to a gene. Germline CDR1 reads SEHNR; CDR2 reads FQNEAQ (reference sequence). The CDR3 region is CASRGQVLLNTEAFF. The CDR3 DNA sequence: TGTGCCAGCCGAGGACAGGTTCTCTTGAACACTGAAGCTTTCTTT.

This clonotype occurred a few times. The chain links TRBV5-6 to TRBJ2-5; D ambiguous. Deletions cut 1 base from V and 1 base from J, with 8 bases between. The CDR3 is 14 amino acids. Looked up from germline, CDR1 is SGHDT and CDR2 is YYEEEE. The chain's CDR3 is CASSLQGPQETQYF. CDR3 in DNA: TGTGCCAGCAGCTTGCAAGGGCCCCAAGAGACCCAGTACTTC.

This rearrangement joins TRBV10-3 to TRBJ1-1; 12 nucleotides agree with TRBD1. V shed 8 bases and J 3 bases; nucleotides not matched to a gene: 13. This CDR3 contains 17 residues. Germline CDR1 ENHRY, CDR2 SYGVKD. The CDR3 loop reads CAIAQRPGQGAYTEAFF. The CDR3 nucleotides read TGTGCCATCGCACAGAGACCGGGACAGGGGGCTTACACTGAAGCTTTCTTT.

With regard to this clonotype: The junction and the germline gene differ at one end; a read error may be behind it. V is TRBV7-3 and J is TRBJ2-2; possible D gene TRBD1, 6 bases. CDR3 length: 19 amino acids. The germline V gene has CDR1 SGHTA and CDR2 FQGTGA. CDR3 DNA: TGTGCCAGCAGTTTAAATGGAGGCGAGACAGGAGCGAACACCGGGGAGCTGTTTTTT. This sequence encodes CASSLNGGETGANTGELFF.

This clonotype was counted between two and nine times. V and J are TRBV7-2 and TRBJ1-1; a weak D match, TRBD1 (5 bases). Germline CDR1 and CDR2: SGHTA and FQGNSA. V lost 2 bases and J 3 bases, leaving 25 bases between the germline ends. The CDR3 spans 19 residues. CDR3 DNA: TGTGCCAGCAGCTTAACTCCGTGGACACAGACAAAAGGGTACACTGAAGCTTTCTTT. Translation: CASSLTPWTQTKGYTEAFF.

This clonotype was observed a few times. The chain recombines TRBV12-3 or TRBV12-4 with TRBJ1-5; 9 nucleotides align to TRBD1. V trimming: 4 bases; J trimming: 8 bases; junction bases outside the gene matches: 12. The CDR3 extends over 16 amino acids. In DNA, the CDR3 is TGTGCCAGCAGTTATTCAGGACAGGGGCCGGTCAAGCCCCAGCATTTT. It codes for CASSYSGQGPVKPQHF.

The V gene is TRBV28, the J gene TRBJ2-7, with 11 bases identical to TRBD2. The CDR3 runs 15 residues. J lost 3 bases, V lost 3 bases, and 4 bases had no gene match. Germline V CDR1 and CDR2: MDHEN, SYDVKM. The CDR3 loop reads CASSFPTSGSYEQYF. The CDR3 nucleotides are TGTGCCAGCAGTTTCCCCACTAGCGGGAGCTACGAGCAGTACTTC.

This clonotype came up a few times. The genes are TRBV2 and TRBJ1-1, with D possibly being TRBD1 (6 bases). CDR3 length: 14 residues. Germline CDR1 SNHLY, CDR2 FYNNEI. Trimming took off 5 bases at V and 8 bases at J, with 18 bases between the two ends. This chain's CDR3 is CASSRLDSLHEAFF. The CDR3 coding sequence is TGTGCCAGCAGTAGACTGGACAGTCTACACGAAGCTTTCTTT.

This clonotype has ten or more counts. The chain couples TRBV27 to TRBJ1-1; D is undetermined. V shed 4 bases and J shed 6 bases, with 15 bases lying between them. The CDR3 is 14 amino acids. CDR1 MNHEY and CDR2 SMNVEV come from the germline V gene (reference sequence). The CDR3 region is CASSSYRGTAEAFF. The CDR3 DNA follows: TGTGCCAGCAGTTCCTACAGAGGAACGGCTGAAGCTTTCTTT.

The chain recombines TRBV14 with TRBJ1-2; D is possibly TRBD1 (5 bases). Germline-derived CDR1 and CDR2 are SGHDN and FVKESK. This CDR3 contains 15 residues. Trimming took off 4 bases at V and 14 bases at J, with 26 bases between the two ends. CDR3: CASSPMLIWGQGQTF. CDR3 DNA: TGTGCCAGCAGCCCCATGTTAATTTGGGGTCAGGGCCAAACCTTC.